This T cell receptor (beta chain) was observed in a study of T cell changes during pregnancy in multiple sclerosis. The protocol was immunoSEQ multiplex PCR, while the TCRdb copy is restricted to in-frame clones and leaves out a portion. Of about 70,000 clones detected, around 92% appear once; the ten largest clones hold approximately 3%. The V end was cut by 3 bases, the J end by 2 bases, with 8 bases between. The CDR3 is 12 amino acids. Germline loops: CDR1 GTSNPN, CDR2 SVGIG (reference sequence). The chain joins TRBV30 to TRBJ2-7; D possibly corresponds to TRBD2 (5 bases). This specimen was CD8+ T cells from peripheral blood mononuclear cells, taken in the third trimester of pregnancy. This sequence was found in a female donor in good health, enrolled as a control in a pregnancy study. The CDR3 loop reads CAWSSLAYEQYF. CDR3 in DNA: TGTGCCTGGAGCTCACTAGCCTACGAGCAGTACTTC.